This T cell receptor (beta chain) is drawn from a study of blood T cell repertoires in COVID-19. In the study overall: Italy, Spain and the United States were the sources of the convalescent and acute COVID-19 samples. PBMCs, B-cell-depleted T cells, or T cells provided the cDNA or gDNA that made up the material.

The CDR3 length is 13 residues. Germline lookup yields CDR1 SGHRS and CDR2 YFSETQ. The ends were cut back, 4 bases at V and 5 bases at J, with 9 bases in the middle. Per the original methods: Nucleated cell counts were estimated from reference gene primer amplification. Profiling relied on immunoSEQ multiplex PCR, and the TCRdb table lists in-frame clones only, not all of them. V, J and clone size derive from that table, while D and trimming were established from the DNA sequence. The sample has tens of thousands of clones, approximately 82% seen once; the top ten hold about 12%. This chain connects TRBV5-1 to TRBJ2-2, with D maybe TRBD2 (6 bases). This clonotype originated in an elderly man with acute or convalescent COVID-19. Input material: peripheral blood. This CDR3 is CASSVEGTGELFF. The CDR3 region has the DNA TGCGCCAGCAGCGTGGAGGGGACCGGGGAGCTGTTTTTT.